The rows below give T cell receptor beta chains drawn from one sample of a study of regulatory T cells in long-lasting Graves disease. TCRdb reanalysed the multiplex PCR reads using MiXCR and keeps one entry per CDR3 protein. The sample yields roughly 420,000 distinct CDR3 sequences, about a sixth seen once. These records were also assigned to another study, of T cells in Graves' hyperthyroidism and ophthalmopathy.

Specimen: peripheral blood mononuclear cells (PBMCs), collected at new diagnosis, from a patient treated with antithyroid drugs. All receptors come from a woman aged 18-29 years with Graves disease. Both conserved end residues are part of each CDR3. A D gene is named only where the DNA matches it firmly. Size tells how often a clone was seen (once, few, many) or the class of an expanded clone, and some rows leave it out.

CASSVGVDPSTDTQYF TGTGCCAGCAGCGTAGGTGTAGACCCGAGCACAGATACGCAGTATTTT TRBJ2-3 TRBV9 NA 16 NA
CASSRRGDGETQYF TGTGCCAGCTCACGACGGGGGGATGGAGAGACCCAGTACTTC TRBJ2-5 TRBV18 NA 14 TRBD2
CASSLFAGLTGELFF TGTGCCAGCAGTTTATTCGCGGGATTAACCGGGGAGCTGTTTTTT TRBJ2-2 TRBV28 many 15 NA
CSARDPRLPYSYTF TGCAGTGCTAGAGATCCCCGGTTACCCTATAGCTACACCTTC TRBJ1-2 TRBV20-1 few 14 NA
CSVEYVQRSTDTQYF TGCAGCGTTGAATATGTCCAACGGAGCACAGATACGCAGTATTTT TRBJ2-3 TRBV29-1 many 15 NA
CASTEGNLLYSGANVLTF TGTGCCAGCACCGAAGGGAATTTACTCTACTCTGGGGCCAACGTCCTGACTTTC TRBJ2-6 TRBV6-1 NA 18 NA
CASSPSVIGTDTQYF TGTGCCAGCAGCCCTAGCGTTATAGGCACAGATACGCAGTATTTT TRBJ2-3 TRBV28 many 15 NA
CSALSGTGRSDNSPLHF TGCAGTGCTTTATCCGGGACAGGGCGTTCCGATAATTCACCCCTCCACTTT TRBJ1-6 TRBV20-1 few 17 TRBD1
CASSLGLAEGDEQFF TGTGCCAGCAGCTTAGGGCTAGCGGAAGGGGATGAGCAGTTCTTC TRBJ2-1 TRBV7-3 NA 15 TRBD2
CASSPRGTSDTQYF TGTGCCAGCTCACCCCGCGGGACCTCAGATACGCAGTATTTT TRBJ2-3 TRBV18 many 14 NA
CASSLNGPTYEQYF TGTGCCAGCAGCTTAAATGGACCCACCTACGAGCAGTACTTC TRBJ2-7 TRBV11-2 many 14 NA
CASSLALRAQLRVDTQYF TGTGCCAGCAGTTTAGCGCTACGGGCCCAGCTGCGCGTTGATACGCAGTATTTT TRBJ2-3 TRBV12-3/TRBV12-4 NA 18 NA
CASRPSGGTYEQYF TGTGCCAGCAGACCTAGCGGGGGCACCTACGAGCAGTACTTC TRBJ2-7 TRBV2 few 14 TRBD2
CASRGDFSSYNEQFF TGTGCCAGCAGGGGGGACTTTAGCTCCTACAATGAGCAGTTCTTC TRBJ2-1 TRBV6-1 many 15 NA
CASSHFELVDRTNTEAFF TGTGCCAGCAGCCACTTCGAGTTGGTGGACAGGACGAACACTGAAGCTTTCTTT TRBJ1-1 TRBV6-2/TRBV6-3 many 18 TRBD1
CASRLNGGPYNEQFF TGCGCCAGCAGGCTGAACGGGGGACCGTACAATGAGCAGTTCTTC TRBJ2-1 TRBV5-1 many 15 NA
CASSLTGLNTGELFF TGTGCCAGCAGTTTAACCGGACTGAACACCGGGGAGCTGTTTTTT TRBJ2-2 TRBV27 NA 15 NA
CASRPGTAYNEQFF TGTGCCAGCAGGCCCGGGACAGCGTACAATGAGCAGTTCTTC TRBJ2-1 TRBV6-1 few 14 TRBD1
CASSRGENTEAFF TGTGCCAGCAGTCGCGGGGAGAACACTGAAGCTTTCTTT TRBJ1-1 TRBV12-3/TRBV12-4 many 13 NA
CAWTTGIGEKLFF TGTGCCTGGACGACAGGGATTGGCGAAAAACTGTTTTTT TRBJ1-4 TRBV30 many 13 TRBD1
CASSLQASGRDSYNEQFF TGTGCCAGCAGCTTACAGGCTAGCGGGAGGGACTCCTACAATGAGCAGTTCTTC TRBJ2-1 TRBV11-2 many 18 TRBD2
CATSGLAGVGYNEQFF TGTGCCACCTCTGGACTAGCGGGAGTTGGCTACAATGAGCAGTTCTTC TRBJ2-1 TRBV13 NA 16 TRBD2
CATSDLRGNGNEQFF TGTGCCACCAGTGATTTAAGAGGGAATGGCAATGAGCAGTTCTTC TRBJ2-1 TRBV24-1 NA 15 NA
CASSSTSGGNEQFF TGTGCCAGCAGTTCCACTAGCGGGGGGAATGAGCAGTTCTTC TRBJ2-1 TRBV12-3/TRBV12-4 many 14 TRBD2
CASSTSGRAQSEQYF TGTGCCAGCAGCACTAGCGGGAGGGCTCAGTCCGAGCAGTACTTC TRBJ2-7 TRBV6-1 many 15 TRBD2
CASSLKALTNTEAFF TGTGCCAGCAGCCTCAAGGCCCTTACGAACACTGAAGCTTTCTTT TRBJ1-1 TRBV7-8 many 15 NA
CASSAPRGGEQFF TGTGCCAGCAGCGCCCCTAGGGGCGGTGAGCAGTTCTTC TRBJ2-1 TRBV7-8 few 13 NA
CASSPAGTDTQYF TGCGCCAGCAGCCCCGCCGGGACAGATACGCAGTATTTT TRBJ2-3 TRBV4-3 NA 13 NA